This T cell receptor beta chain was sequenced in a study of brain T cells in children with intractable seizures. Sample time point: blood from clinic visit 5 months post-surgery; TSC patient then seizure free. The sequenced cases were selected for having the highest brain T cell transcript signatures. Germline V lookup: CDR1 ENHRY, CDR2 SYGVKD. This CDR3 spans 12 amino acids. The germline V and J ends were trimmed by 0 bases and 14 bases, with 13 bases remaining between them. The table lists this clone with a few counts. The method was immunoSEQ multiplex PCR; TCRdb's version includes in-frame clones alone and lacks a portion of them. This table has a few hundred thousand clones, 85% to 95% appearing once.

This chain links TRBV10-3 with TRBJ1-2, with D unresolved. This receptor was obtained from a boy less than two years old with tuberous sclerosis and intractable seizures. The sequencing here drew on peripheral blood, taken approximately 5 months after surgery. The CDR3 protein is CAISESGPLGTF. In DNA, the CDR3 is TGTGCCATCAGTGAGTCGGGCCCCTTGGGTACCTTC.